This T cell receptor beta chain was obtained from a study of cytomegalovirus exposure and HLA in healthy donors. Study results and limitations: Presence/absence analyses took donor sequencing depth as roughly uniform.

Note on this clone: What it binds is unknown.

The CDR3 length is 13 residues. V dropped 3 bases and J dropped 3; count of bases not matched to a gene: 1. Germline V lookup: CDR1 SQVTM, CDR2 ANQGSEA. Use of 60 Vbeta and 13 Jbeta primers characterized the PCR. Here immunoSEQ multiplex PCR was the method, and the copy in TCRdb shows in-frame clones only, minus some. This sample contains around 130,000 clones. V usage is TRBV29-1 and J usage is TRBJ2-1, with 8 bases lining up with TRBD1. The TCR comes from a woman between 40 and 55 years old in good health and CMV-seronegative. The sequenced sample consisted of PBMCs. CDR3 sequence (DNA): TGCAGCGTTGAGACAGGGGTCTACAATGAGCAGTTCTTC. Protein: CSVETGVYNEQFF.